Listed below are T cell receptor beta chains from one sample, sequenced in a study of blood T cell repertoires in COVID-19. Measured with immunoSEQ multiplex PCR; TCRdb has only the in-frame clones, and not every one. The sample has roughly 140,000 clones; around 80% are singletons. Sequencing was carried out using peripheral blood. The receptors stem from a woman aged 45-65 years with acute or convalescent COVID-19. CDR3s leave out the opening cysteine and the closing phenylalanine or tryptophan. Each record gives: V gene, J gene, CDR3 protein.

TRBV7-2,TRBJ2-5,ASSLDAGTQY
TRBV11-1,.,ASSRRQETQY
TRBV9,TRBJ2-1,ASSGRDRVADEQF
TRBV5-1,TRBJ2-3,ASSFRTARIGTDTQY
TRBV21-1,TRBJ2-3,AIQRGFSVLSTDTQY
TRBV29-1,TRBJ1-5,SVGNGTGNQPQH
TRBV12-5,TRBJ1-2,ASGLGQAHFYGYT
TRBV28,TRBJ1-3,ASSSLDRANSGNTIY
TRBV7-2,TRBJ1-6,ASKQFGGNSPLH
TRBV4-1,TRBJ2-5,ASSQTGGAEETQY
TRBV6-2/TRBV6-3,TRBJ2-7,ASSYGGAPR
TRBV3-1/TRBV3-2,TRBJ1-2,ASSQEVDRGHGYT
TRBV19,TRBJ2-7,ASSRLAGVTSYEQY
TRBV7-2,TRBJ1-5,ASSPHVRGQPQH
TRBV7-6,TRBJ2-1,ASSLDPRAGLYNEQF
TRBV5-1,TRBJ1-1,ASREYTGVTPKAF
TRBV27,TRBJ2-1,ASSPRAGGYNEQF
TRBV2,TRBJ2-3,ASSRDYDTDTQY
TRBV7-2,TRBJ1-3,ASSSRGAGNTIY
TRBV2,TRBJ1-2,ASKVATDYGYT
TRBV6-6,TRBJ1-6,ASSQYNSPLH
TRBV19,TRBJ2-1,ASSIASSYNEQF
TRBV7-6,TRBJ2-1,ASSQILRQGFNEQF
TRBV28,TRBJ1-2,ASVRGGEGLGGYT
TRBV19,TRBJ1-6,ASSTGQPSWAPLH